Presented here are 23 T cell receptor beta chains from one specimen sequenced in a study of PD-L1 blockade in urothelial cancer. The table came from immunoSEQ multiplex PCR; TCRdb's copy has only in-frame clones and leaves some out. The sample lists around 50,000 clones, 84% occurring once. Documented time point: pretreatment peripheral blood. The sample in question was PBMCs, obtained around atezolizumab (anti-PD-L1) treatment. The receptor set was obtained from a man over 45 with urothelial cancer.

The V and J genes are TRBV9 and TRBJ2-5, with a possible D match to TRBD1 (6 bases). CDR1 and CDR2 from the germline V gene are SGDLS and YYNGEE. The CDR3 sequence is 14 residues long. Trimming removed 3 bases at V and 1 base at J, with 10 bases between. The CDR3 bases are TGTGCCAGCAGCGCCCAACAGGGCCAAGAGACCCAGTACTTC. This sequence encodes CASSAQQGQETQYF.

The rearrangement joins TRBV14 to TRBJ2-3; TRBD2 agrees at 13 bases. This CDR3 contains 16 residues. The V and J ends lost 6 bases and 5 bases, in that order; junction bases with no gene match: 8. Germline loops: CDR1 SGHDN, CDR2 FVKESK. The CDR3 protein is CASSLGLAGVVDTQYF. CDR3 coding DNA: TGTGCCAGCAGTCTCGGACTAGCGGGAGTGGTAGATACGCAGTATTTT.

The chain employs TRBV7-9 and TRBJ1-3; tentative D call: TRBD1 (6 bases). The CDR3 consists of 17 residues. CDR1 SEHNR and CDR2 FQNEAQ come from the germline V gene (reference sequence). V was shortened by 1 base and J by 4 bases, with 17 bases between the two germline ends. DNA for the CDR3: TGTGCCAGCAGCTTAGGGCGAGCACAGGGACGGGGAAACACCATATATTTT. Amino acids: CASSLGRAQGRGNTIYF.

As DNA, the CDR3 is TGTGCTAGTGGTTTGTGGAGGGACAATGAGCAGTTCTTC. Protein: CASGLWRDNEQFF. The genes are TRBV12-5 and TRBJ2-1, with D possibly being TRBD2 (6 bases). This CDR3 comprises 13 residues. CDR1 is LGHNT and CDR2 is FRNRAP in the germline V gene. V was clipped by 2 bases and J by 5 bases, with 7 bases between them. The entire variable domain, with the rest obtained from reference TRBV12-5 and TRBJ2-1, is as follows: DARVTQTPRHKVTEMGQEVTMRCQPILGHNTVFWYRQTMMQGLELLAYFRNRAPLDDSGMPKDRFSAEMPDATLATLKIQPSEPRDSAVYFCASGLWRDNEQFFGPGTRLTVL.

The chain employs TRBV5-8 and TRBJ2-5; 8 positions agree with TRBD2. The CDR3 runs to 17 residues. J was trimmed by 9 bases and V by 0 bases; bases with no gene match: 16. Germline V CDR1 and CDR2: SGHTS, YDEGEE. The CDR3 is CASSLELAGQVLVAQYF. CDR3 bases: TGTGCCAGCAGCTTGGAGCTAGCGGGCCAGGTCCTTGTGGCCCAGTACTTC.

The chain employs TRBV9 and TRBJ2-5, with 7 bases that match TRBD2. V was clipped by 3 bases and J by 7 bases; unmatched bases: 15. The germline V gene has CDR1 SGDLS and CDR2 YYNGEE. The CDR3 contains 16 residues. In DNA, the CDR3 is TGTGCCAGCAGCGACCGACTAGCTGACGTCGGGGGGACCCAGTACTTC. Translating gives CASSDRLADVGGTQYF.

This chain connects TRBV6-9 to TRBJ2-3, with 10 bases identical to TRBD2. The V segment lost 1 base and the J segment 9 bases; nucleotides outside the gene matches: 10. Germline CDR1 reads MNHGY; CDR2 reads SVAAGI. The length of the CDR3 is 16 residues. The DNA of the CDR3 is TGTGCCAGCAGTTATTGGGGTAGCGGGGGGCCTTGGACGCAGTATTTT. It specifies CASSYWGSGGPWTQYF.

The CDR3 protein is CASTTHRGRLLEQYF. The CDR3 DNA follows: TGTGCCAGTACGACCCACAGGGGTCGCCTCTTGGAGCAGTACTTC. The V call is TRBV27, the J call TRBJ2-7; 7 bases map to TRBD1. With 9 bases clipped from V and 7 bases from J, the junction kept 18 bases outside the gene matches. Germline CDR1 is MNHEY and CDR2 is SMNVEV (reference sequence). The CDR3 extends over 15 amino acids.

A single count supports this clone. In DNA, the CDR3 is TGTGCCAGCAGTTTCGAGGGCCTCGGGTACAATGAGCAGTTCTTC. Its translation is CASSFEGLGYNEQFF. The rearrangement links TRBV27 to TRBJ2-1; the D gene is possibly TRBD2 (5 bases). Germline values: CDR1 MNHEY, CDR2 SMNVEV (reference sequence). V lost 3 bases and J 4 bases, leaving 13 bases between the germline ends. The CDR3 is made up of 15 amino acids.

V and J are TRBV6-5 and TRBJ1-1; TRBD1 might be the D (5 bases). V was shortened by 6 bases and J by 4 bases, with 12 bases between the two germline ends. The V gene's germline CDR1 is MNHEY and CDR2 SVGAGI. The CDR3 is 13 amino acids. For the CDR3, the DNA is TGTGCCAGCAGGATCGACAGTTCCACTGAAGCTTTCTTT. This encodes CASRIDSSTEAFF.

J is TRBJ2-5 and V is TRBV15, with TRBD2 matching 10 bases. This CDR3 region has 13 residues. Germline V gene data show CDR1 as LNHNV and CDR2 as YYDKDF (reference sequence). V shed 4 bases and J 12 bases; nucleotides not matched to a gene: 8. The CDR3 is CATSILAGGLKYF. CDR3 sequence (DNA): TGTGCCACCAGCATTTTAGCGGGGGGCCTGAAGTACTTC.

This clone appeared once. The J gene is TRBJ1-5, the V gene TRBV5-8, with unresolved D. The CDR3 sequence is 14 residues long. Trimming shortened V by 4 bases and J by 4 bases, and 12 bases separated the two germline ends. Germline values: CDR1 SGHTS, CDR2 YDEGEE. The CDR3 sequence: CASSTVSLNQPQHF. In DNA form, the CDR3 reads TGTGCCAGCAGCACCGTTAGTCTAAATCAGCCCCAGCATTTT.

The chain joins TRBV10-3 to TRBJ2-1, with D tentatively TRBD1 (7 bases). V was shortened by 11 bases and J by 5 bases, with 19 bases between the two germline ends. Per germline, CDR1 ENHRY and CDR2 SYGVKD. This CDR3 is 14 amino acids long. CDR3 loop: CAGRGDAQHNEQFF. The CDR3 bases are TGTGCCGGCAGGGGGGACGCGCAGCACAATGAGCAGTTCTTC.

This sequence joins TRBV10-1 and TRBJ2-1; 7 bases map to TRBD2. The trim removed 0 bases at V and 4 bases at J, leaving 9 bases unmatched. Germline V gene lookup returns CDR1 WNHNN and CDR2 SYGVQD (reference sequence). CDR3 length: 17 amino acids. DNA for the CDR3: TGCGCCAGCAGTGAGTCTGCCGGGGGGACGCTGTACAATGAGCAGTTCTTC. It is translated as CASSESAGGTLYNEQFF.

The J gene is TRBJ2-7, the V gene TRBV5-5; 7 bases are shared with TRBD2. The CDR3 is 17 amino acids. The germline V gene encodes CDR1 SGHKS and CDR2 YYEKEE (reference sequence). Trimming took 2 bases from V and 0 from J; bases not matched to a gene: 11. CDR3 loop: CASSFRGEVAASYEQYF. Here the CDR3 DNA reads TGTGCCAGCAGCTTTCGGGGGGAGGTTGCGGCCTCCTACGAGCAGTACTTC.

This clone has a handful of counts. The V call is TRBV7-2, the J call TRBJ2-7; the D gene is possibly TRBD1 (5 bases). The length of the CDR3 is 13 residues. Germline V lookup: CDR1 SGHTA, CDR2 FQGNSA. V lost 5 bases, J lost 3 bases, and 11 bases lay in between. CDR3 in DNA: TGTGCCAGCAGCGTCTATGGACACTACGAGCAGTACTTC. The encoded protein is CASSVYGHYEQYF.

CDR3 loop: CASSPTSGVGTDTQYF. In DNA form, the CDR3 reads TGTGCCAGCAGTCCAACTAGCGGGGTTGGCACAGATACGCAGTATTTT. The genes are TRBV6-4 and TRBJ2-3; TRBD2 matches 10 bases. Germline lookup yields CDR1 MRHNA and CDR2 SNTAGT. Trimming removed 5 bases from V and 1 base from J; junction bases left unmatched: 6. The CDR3 contains 16 residues.

This sequence joins TRBV28 and TRBJ2-3; 9 bases are a match to TRBD2. Germline-derived CDR1 and CDR2 are MDHEN and SYDVKM. CDR3 length: 14 residues. The junction had 3 bases not matched to a gene; V was cut back by 3 bases and J by 5 bases. The CDR3 DNA reads as TGTGCCAGCAGTTTCTTAGCGGGAGTAGATACGCAGTATTTT. Its protein is CASSFLAGVDTQYF. Together with reference TRBV28 and TRBJ2-3, the CDR3 gives the full variable domain: DVKVTQSSRYLVKRTGEKVFLECVQDMDHENMFWYRQDPGLGLRLIYFSYDVKMKEKGDIPEGYSVSREKKERFSLILESASTNQTSMYLCASSFLAGVDTQYFGPGTRLTVL.

V and J are TRBV7-8 and TRBJ1-1; 7 positions agree with TRBD1. Germline assignment: CDR1 SGHVS and CDR2 FQNEAQ. The CDR3 extends over 15 amino acids. Germline trimming cut 6 bases from V and 0 bases from J; bases unmatched to any gene: 7. In DNA, the CDR3 is TGTGCCAGCAGTTCCCCAGGGGGGATGAACACTGAAGCTTTCTTT. Amino acids: CASSSPGGMNTEAFF.

The chain joins TRBV9 to TRBJ2-2, with 9 bases lining up with TRBD2. This CDR3 is 17 amino acids long. The germline gives CDR1 SGDLS, CDR2 YYNGEE. The V segment lost 0 bases and the J segment 4 bases; nucleotides outside the gene matches: 7. CDR3 nucleotide sequence: TGTGCCAGCAGCGTAGCCACTAGCGGGCTGGGCACCGGGGAGCTGTTTTTT. Its translation: CASSVATSGLGTGELFF.

V and J are TRBV6-1 and TRBJ2-7; the D gene is possibly TRBD2 (7 bases). V was cut by 6 bases and J by 4 bases, with 16 bases left in between. The CDR3 spans 14 residues. The germline gives CDR1 MNHNS, CDR2 SASEGT. CDR3 residues: CASRRGGGEYEQYF. Here the CDR3 DNA reads TGTGCCAGCAGAAGGGGAGGGGGGGAATACGAGCAGTACTTC.

The rearrangement uses TRBV18 and TRBJ2-5, with a possible D match to TRBD2 (6 bases). The V end lost 3 bases, the J end lost 1 base, and 12 bases lay between the germline ends. This CDR3 spans 15 amino acids. Germline CDR1 KGHSH, CDR2 LQKENI. The CDR3 sequence is CASSPLEGPQETQYF. In DNA, the CDR3 is TGTGCCAGCTCACCCTTGGAGGGGCCCCAAGAGACCCAGTACTTC.

The V call is TRBV11-2, the J call TRBJ1-2, with D maybe TRBD1 (6 bases). Germline-derived CDR1 and CDR2 are SGHAT and FQNNGV. The CDR3 length is 15 residues. The V gene lost 4 bases and the J gene lost 0 bases, with 12 bases spanning the gap. DNA of the CDR3: TGTGCCAGCAGCTCCCAGACAGGTTCTAACTATGGCTACACCTTC. This codes for CASSSQTGSNYGYTF.